Listed below are T cell receptor beta chains from one sample, sequenced in a study of blood T cell repertoires in COVID-19. The data were produced by immunoSEQ multiplex PCR, yet TCRdb's version contains in-frame clones alone and is incomplete. This sample has roughly 240,000 clones, with around nine tenths found just once. Input material: peripheral blood. These receptors all stem from an older woman who had recovered from COVID-19. CDR3s include the opening cysteine and the closing phenylalanine or tryptophan. D genes are given only for firm matches. Clone size, where shown, is once, few, many, or a class for clones that have expanded.

V,J,size,D,CDR3,DNA
TRBV9,TRBJ2-2,.,TRBD2,CASSALAGGSTGELFF,TGTGCCAGCAGCGCTCTAGCGGGGGGGAGCACCGGGGAGCTGTTTTTT
TRBV5-1,TRBJ1-1,.,.,CASSLPDRLNTEAFF,TGCGCCAGCAGCTTGCCTGACAGGTTGAACACTGAAGCTTTCTTT
TRBV4-3,TRBJ2-1,.,TRBD2,CASSQAPSGADEQFF,TGCGCCAGCAGCCAAGCCCCTAGCGGGGCGGATGAGCAGTTCTTC
TRBV6-5,TRBJ2-5,.,TRBD1,CASSYFPWTGQRAQYF,TGTGCCAGCAGTTACTTTCCTTGGACAGGGCAAAGGGCCCAGTACTTC
TRBV6-5,TRBJ2-4,once,.,CASRSGKNIQYF,TGTGCCAGCAGAAGCGGTAAAAACATTCAGTACTTC
TRBV28,TRBJ2-7,.,.,CASRAQASSGFEQYF,TGTGCCAGCAGGGCGCAGGCGTCTTCTGGGTTCGAGCAGTACTTC
TRBV5-1,TRBJ1-4,.,TRBD1,CASSLTGVGEKLFF,TGCGCCAGCAGCTTGACAGGGGTGGGTGAAAAACTGTTTTTT
TRBV5-1,TRBJ2-7,.,TRBD1,CASSLGTGDREQYF,TGCGCCAGCAGCTTGGGGACAGGGGATCGCGAGCAGTACTTC
TRBV7-9,TRBJ2-1,.,TRBD2,CASSLESIAGSYNEQFF,TGTGCCAGCAGCTTAGAGTCGATAGCGGGGTCCTACAATGAGCAGTTCTTC
TRBV2,TRBJ1-1,.,TRBD1,CASSDQGQAGTEAFF,TGTGCCAGCAGTGATCAGGGACAGGCAGGCACTGAAGCTTTCTTT
TRBV9,TRBJ2-1,.,.,CASSNAGSFYNEQFF,TGTGCCAGCAGCAACGCCGGGTCTTTTTACAATGAGCAGTTCTTC
TRBV7-8,TRBJ2-1,.,.,CASSPLGDSYNEQFF,TGTGCCAGCAGCCCCCTCGGGGACTCCTACAATGAGCAGTTCTTC
TRBV7-3,TRBJ2-5,once,.,CASSPSAAQETQYF,TGTGCCAGCAGCCCAAGCGCAGCGCAAGAGACCCAGTACTTC
TRBV28,TRBJ2-3,.,.,CASSLEDSSTDTQYF,TGTGCCAGCAGTTTAGAGGACAGCTCCACAGATACGCAGTATTTT